These T cell receptor beta chains were read from a single sample in a study of sequential checkpoint blockade in melanoma. Only in-frame clones appear in the TCRdb table, and some are missing; sequencing was by immunoSEQ multiplex PCR. Of approximately 17,000 clones in the sample, around 94% were seen once. The sample was CD8+ T cells sorted from blood (inferred from file names), taken from a patient given nivolumab and ipilimumab in sequence. The receptor source for this set is a human donor with melanoma. Both conserved end residues are part of each CDR3. A D gene is named only where the DNA matches it firmly. Size is stated for part of the rows, as once, few or many counts, or as a class when the clone is expanded.

v_gene: TRBV7-8; abundance: NA; j_gene: TRBJ2-7; d_gene: TRBD2; CDR3nt: TGTGCCAGCAGCCCGGGACTAGCGGGAGGGCTGGTATGGTACGAGCAGTACTTC; CDR3aa: CASSPGLAGGLVWYEQYF
v_gene: TRBV7-8; abundance: NA; j_gene: TRBJ2-2; d_gene: TRBD1; CDR3nt: TGTGCCAGCAGCTTAAGACAGGGACCCACCGGGGAGCTGTTTTTT; CDR3aa: CASSLRQGPTGELFF
v_gene: TRBV12-2; abundance: NA; j_gene: TRBJ1-2; d_gene: NA; CDR3nt: TGTGCAAGTCGCTTACCCGTAGACAGCTATGGCTACACCTTC; CDR3aa: CASRLPVDSYGYTF
v_gene: TRBV30; abundance: few; j_gene: TRBJ1-1; d_gene: NA; CDR3nt: TGTGCCTGGAGTGTGAGTTTGAACACTGAAGCTTTCTTT; CDR3aa: CAWSVSLNTEAFF
v_gene: TRBV28; abundance: NA; j_gene: TRBJ1-1; d_gene: NA; CDR3nt: TGTGCCAGCAGTCCATTTACCGGGACACAGAACACTGAAGCTTTCTTT; CDR3aa: CASSPFTGTQNTEAFF
v_gene: TRBV27; abundance: NA; j_gene: TRBJ1-2; d_gene: NA; CDR3nt: TGTGCCAGCAGAACAGTTGCTAACTATGGCTACACCTTC; CDR3aa: CASRTVANYGYTF
v_gene: TRBV7-2; abundance: NA; j_gene: TRBJ2-7; d_gene: NA; CDR3nt: TGTGCCAGCAGCTTCGGGACATGGATCTACGAGCAGTACTTC; CDR3aa: CASSFGTWIYEQYF
v_gene: TRBV4-3; abundance: NA; j_gene: TRBJ2-7; d_gene: TRBD1; CDR3nt: TGCGCCAGCAGCCAAGAATGGGACAGGGCATACGAGCAGTACTTC; CDR3aa: CASSQEWDRAYEQYF
v_gene: TRBV27; abundance: once; j_gene: TRBJ1-2; d_gene: NA; CDR3nt: TGTGCCAGCAGTTTAGGGCAGGGTGAAGGCTACACCTTC; CDR3aa: CASSLGQGEGYTF
v_gene: TRBV4-1; abundance: NA; j_gene: TRBJ1-5; d_gene: NA; CDR3nt: TGCGCCAGCAGCCAAGATCCTGAAAACAGGGGCAATCAGCCCCAGCATTTT; CDR3aa: CASSQDPENRGNQPQHF
v_gene: TRBV4-1; abundance: NA; j_gene: TRBJ2-7; d_gene: NA; CDR3nt: TGCGCCAGCAGCCAAGATCGGGCGGGAACCTACGAGCAGTACTTC; CDR3aa: CASSQDRAGTYEQYF
v_gene: TRBV18; abundance: once; j_gene: TRBJ1-3; d_gene: NA; CDR3nt: TGTGCCAGCTCACCCGGAAAGGCGAACTCTCTGGGCAACACCATATATTTT; CDR3aa: CASSPGKANSLGNTIYF
v_gene: TRBV2; abundance: NA; j_gene: TRBJ2-7; d_gene: TRBD2; CDR3nt: TGTGCCAGCAGTGTGGGCCTCCTTGCGGGAGCTTCCTACGAGCAGTACTTC; CDR3aa: CASSVGLLAGASYEQYF
v_gene: TRBV11-2; abundance: NA; j_gene: TRBJ1-3; d_gene: NA; CDR3nt: TGTGCCAGCAGCTCGACAGCAGTCGACACCATATATTTT; CDR3aa: CASSSTAVDTIYF
v_gene: TRBV27; abundance: NA; j_gene: TRBJ2-7; d_gene: TRBD1; CDR3nt: TGTGCCAGCAGTTCTCCCGGGACAGGGACCTACGAGCAGTACTTC; CDR3aa: CASSSPGTGTYEQYF
v_gene: TRBV6-6; abundance: NA; j_gene: TRBJ1-5; d_gene: TRBD1; CDR3nt: TGTGCCAGCCGGGACAGCGGATATAGCAATCAGCCCCAGCATTTT; CDR3aa: CASRDSGYSNQPQHF
v_gene: TRBV13; abundance: NA; j_gene: TRBJ1-1; d_gene: TRBD1; CDR3nt: TGTGCCAGCAACCAGGGGGGCGTGAACACTGAAGCTTTCTTT; CDR3aa: CASNQGGVNTEAFF
v_gene: TRBV19; abundance: NA; j_gene: TRBJ1-2; d_gene: TRBD1; CDR3nt: TGTGCCAGTAGCAGGGGGCATTATGGCTACACCTTC; CDR3aa: CASSRGHYGYTF
v_gene: TRBV19; abundance: NA; j_gene: TRBJ1-2; d_gene: NA; CDR3nt: TGTGCCAGTAGTATAGGATCCCCCGGGAGTGGCTACACCTTC; CDR3aa: CASSIGSPGSGYTF
v_gene: TRBV7-9; abundance: NA; j_gene: TRBJ1-2; d_gene: NA; CDR3nt: TGTGCCAGCAGCCCCTTCAGGGCTTCCCCTAACTATGGCTACACCTTC; CDR3aa: CASSPFRASPNYGYTF
v_gene: TRBV11-2; abundance: NA; j_gene: TRBJ1-5; d_gene: NA; CDR3nt: TGTGCCAGCAGCCCAGCGGGGGAATGGGATCAGCCCCAGCATTTT; CDR3aa: CASSPAGEWDQPQHF
v_gene: TRBV28; abundance: NA; j_gene: TRBJ1-3; d_gene: NA; CDR3nt: TGTGCCAGCAGTTTATATGTGGGGGGTGGAAACACCATATATTTT; CDR3aa: CASSLYVGGGNTIYF
v_gene: TRBV11-2; abundance: few; j_gene: TRBJ2-5; d_gene: NA; CDR3nt: TGTGCCAGCAGCTTGTGGAGGCGAGAGACCCAGTACTTC; CDR3aa: CASSLWRRETQYF
v_gene: TRBV28; abundance: once; j_gene: TRBJ2-7; d_gene: NA; CDR3nt: TGTGCCAGCAGTTTTGGTCTGGCGGGATTCTCCTACGAGCAGTACTTC; CDR3aa: CASSFGLAGFSYEQYF
v_gene: TRBV4-2; abundance: NA; j_gene: TRBJ1-1; d_gene: NA; CDR3nt: TGTGCCAGCAGCCAACGAGACAGTGAAGCTTTCTTT; CDR3aa: CASSQRDSEAFF
v_gene: TRBV28; abundance: NA; j_gene: TRBJ1-4; d_gene: NA; CDR3nt: TGTGCCAGCAGTATAGGGACAACAACTAATGAAAAACTGTTTTTT; CDR3aa: CASSIGTTTNEKLFF
v_gene: TRBV30; abundance: NA; j_gene: TRBJ2-7; d_gene: NA; CDR3nt: TGTGCCTGGAGTGTAGGGTGGGCCGGGAGTGGCGAGCAGTACTTC; CDR3aa: CAWSVGWAGSGEQYF
v_gene: TRBV28; abundance: NA; j_gene: TRBJ2-7; d_gene: NA; CDR3nt: TGTGCCAGCAGTTCTCGGAGATCCTACGAGCAGTACTTC; CDR3aa: CASSSRRSYEQYF
v_gene: TRBV6-6; abundance: NA; j_gene: TRBJ1-5; d_gene: TRBD1; CDR3nt: TGTGCCAGCAGTTACGGACAGGGGGCGGGTCAGCCCCAGCATTTT; CDR3aa: CASSYGQGAGQPQHF